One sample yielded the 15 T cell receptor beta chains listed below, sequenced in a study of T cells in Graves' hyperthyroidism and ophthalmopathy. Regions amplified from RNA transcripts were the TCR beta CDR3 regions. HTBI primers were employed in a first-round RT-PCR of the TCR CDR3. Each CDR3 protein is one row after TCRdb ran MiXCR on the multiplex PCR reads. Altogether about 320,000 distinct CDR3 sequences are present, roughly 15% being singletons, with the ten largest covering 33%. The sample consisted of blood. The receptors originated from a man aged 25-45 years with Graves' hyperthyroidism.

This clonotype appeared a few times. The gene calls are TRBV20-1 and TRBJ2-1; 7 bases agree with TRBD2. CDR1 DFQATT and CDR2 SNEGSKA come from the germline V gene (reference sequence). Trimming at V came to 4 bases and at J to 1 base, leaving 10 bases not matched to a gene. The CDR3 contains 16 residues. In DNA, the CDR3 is TGCAGTGCTATGGGGAGGGCGGGCCGATCCTACAATGAGCAGTTCTTC. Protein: CSAMGRAGRSYNEQFF.

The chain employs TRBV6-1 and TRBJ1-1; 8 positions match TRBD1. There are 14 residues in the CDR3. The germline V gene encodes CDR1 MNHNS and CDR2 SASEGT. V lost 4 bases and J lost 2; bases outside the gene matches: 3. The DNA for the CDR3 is TGTGCCAGCAGTGGGGGACAGGCCAACACTGAAGCTTTCTTT. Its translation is CASSGGQANTEAFF.

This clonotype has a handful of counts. CDR3 loop: CASSPSQAGTGGNEQYF. Written as DNA, the CDR3 is TGTGCCAGCTCACCCTCTCAGGCCGGGACAGGTGGAAACGAGCAGTACTTC. The V call is TRBV18, the J call TRBJ2-7; TRBD1 aligns across 8 bases. The V segment lost 3 bases and the J segment 5 bases; nucleotides outside the gene matches: 15. The CDR3 has 17 amino acids. Germline V lookup: CDR1 KGHSH, CDR2 LQKENI.

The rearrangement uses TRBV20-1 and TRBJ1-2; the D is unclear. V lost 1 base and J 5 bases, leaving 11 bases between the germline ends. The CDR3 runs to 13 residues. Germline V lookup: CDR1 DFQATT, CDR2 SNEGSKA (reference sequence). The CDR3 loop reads CSARVDTGYGYTF. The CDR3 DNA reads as TGCAGTGCTAGAGTCGACACTGGATATGGCTACACCTTC.

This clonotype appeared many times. CDR3 in amino acids: CASSAVDATDTQYF. As DNA, the CDR3 is TGTGCCAGCAGTGCTGTCGACGCTACAGATACGCAGTATTTT. The chain employs TRBV27 and TRBJ2-3, with D unclear. Germline CDR1 and CDR2: MNHEY and SMNVEV (reference sequence). The V end was cut by 5 bases, the J end by 3 bases, with 12 bases between. This CDR3 has 14 amino acids.

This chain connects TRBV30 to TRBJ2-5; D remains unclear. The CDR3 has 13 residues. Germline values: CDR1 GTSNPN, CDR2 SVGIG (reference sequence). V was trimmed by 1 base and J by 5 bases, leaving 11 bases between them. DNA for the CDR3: TGTGCCTGGAGTGGAGACCTCATGGAGACCCAGTACTTC. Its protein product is CAWSGDLMETQYF.

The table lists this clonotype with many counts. CDR3 in DNA: TGTGCCAGCAGCTTGGCGGGGTCAGGGAGTCCAGAGACCCAGTACTTC. It codes for CASSLAGSGSPETQYF. The rearrangement links TRBV5-6 to TRBJ2-5; perhaps D is TRBD1 or TRBD2 (5 bases each). There are 16 residues in the CDR3. The V end lost 0 bases, the J end lost 4 bases, and 16 bases lay between the germline ends. In germline, CDR1 is SGHDT, CDR2 YYEEEE.

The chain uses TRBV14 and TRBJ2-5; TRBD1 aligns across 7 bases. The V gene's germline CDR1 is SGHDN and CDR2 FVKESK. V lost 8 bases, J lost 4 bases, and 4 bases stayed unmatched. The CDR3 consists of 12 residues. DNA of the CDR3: TGTGCCAGCTCGGACAGGCCAGAGACCCAGTACTTC. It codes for CASSDRPETQYF.

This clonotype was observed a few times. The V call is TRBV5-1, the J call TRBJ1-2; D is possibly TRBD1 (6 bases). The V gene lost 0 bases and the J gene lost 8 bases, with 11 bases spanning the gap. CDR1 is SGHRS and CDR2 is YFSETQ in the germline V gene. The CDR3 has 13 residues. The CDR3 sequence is CASSLGGGGGYTF. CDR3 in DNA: TGCGCCAGCAGCTTGGGAGGGGGAGGCGGCTACACCTTC. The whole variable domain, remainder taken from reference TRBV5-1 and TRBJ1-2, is KAGVTQTPRYLIKTRGQQVTLSCSPISGHRSVSWYQQTPGQGLQFLFEYFSETQRNKGNFPGRFSGRQFSNSRSEMNVSTLELGDSALYLCASSLGGGGGYTFGSGTRLTVV.

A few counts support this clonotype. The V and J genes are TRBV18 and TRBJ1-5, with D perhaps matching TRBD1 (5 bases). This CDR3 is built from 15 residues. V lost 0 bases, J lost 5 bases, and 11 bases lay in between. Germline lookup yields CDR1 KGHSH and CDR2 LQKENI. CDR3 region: CASSPPGGTDQPQHF. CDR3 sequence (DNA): TGTGCCAGCTCACCACCGGGAGGGACGGATCAGCCCCAGCATTTT.

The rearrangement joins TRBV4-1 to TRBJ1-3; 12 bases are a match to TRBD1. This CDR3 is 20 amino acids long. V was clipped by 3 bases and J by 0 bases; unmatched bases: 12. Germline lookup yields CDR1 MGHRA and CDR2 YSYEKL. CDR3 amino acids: CASSQKGDRGPFLSGNTIYF. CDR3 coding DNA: TGCGCCAGCAGCCAGAAGGGGGACAGGGGGCCATTCCTCTCTGGAAACACCATATATTTT.

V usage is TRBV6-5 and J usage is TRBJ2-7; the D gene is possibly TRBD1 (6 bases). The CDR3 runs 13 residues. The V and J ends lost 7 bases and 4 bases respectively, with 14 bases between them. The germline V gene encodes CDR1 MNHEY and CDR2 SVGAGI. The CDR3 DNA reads TGTGCCAGCAAGCAGGGGCGGCGATACGAGCAGTACTTC. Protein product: CASKQGRRYEQYF.

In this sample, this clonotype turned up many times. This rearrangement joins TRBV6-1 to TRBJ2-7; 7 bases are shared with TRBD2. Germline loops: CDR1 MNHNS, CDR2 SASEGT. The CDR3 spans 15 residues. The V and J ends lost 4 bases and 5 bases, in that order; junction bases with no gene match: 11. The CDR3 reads CASSVTALANHEQYF. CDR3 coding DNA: TGTGCCAGCAGTGTTACAGCACTAGCGAACCACGAGCAGTACTTC.

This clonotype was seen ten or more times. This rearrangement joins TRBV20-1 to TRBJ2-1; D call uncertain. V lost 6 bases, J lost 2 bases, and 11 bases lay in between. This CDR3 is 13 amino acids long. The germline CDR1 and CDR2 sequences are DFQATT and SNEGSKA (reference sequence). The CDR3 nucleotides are TGCAGTGCCCTGGCATCTACCTACAATGAGCAGTTCTTC. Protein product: CSALASTYNEQFF.

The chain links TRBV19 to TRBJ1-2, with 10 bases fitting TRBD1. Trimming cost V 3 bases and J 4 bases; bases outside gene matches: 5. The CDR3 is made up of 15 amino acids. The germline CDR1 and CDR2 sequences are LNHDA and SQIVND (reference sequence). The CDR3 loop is CASSIWDRGSYGYTF. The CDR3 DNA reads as TGTGCCAGTAGTATTTGGGACAGGGGTTCCTATGGCTACACCTTC. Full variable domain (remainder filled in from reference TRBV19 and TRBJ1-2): DGGITQSPKYLFRKEGQNVTLSCEQNLNHDAMYWYRQDPGQGLRLIYYSQIVNDFQKGDIAEGYSVSREKKESFPLTVTSAQKNPTAFYLCASSIWDRGSYGYTFGSGTRLTVV.